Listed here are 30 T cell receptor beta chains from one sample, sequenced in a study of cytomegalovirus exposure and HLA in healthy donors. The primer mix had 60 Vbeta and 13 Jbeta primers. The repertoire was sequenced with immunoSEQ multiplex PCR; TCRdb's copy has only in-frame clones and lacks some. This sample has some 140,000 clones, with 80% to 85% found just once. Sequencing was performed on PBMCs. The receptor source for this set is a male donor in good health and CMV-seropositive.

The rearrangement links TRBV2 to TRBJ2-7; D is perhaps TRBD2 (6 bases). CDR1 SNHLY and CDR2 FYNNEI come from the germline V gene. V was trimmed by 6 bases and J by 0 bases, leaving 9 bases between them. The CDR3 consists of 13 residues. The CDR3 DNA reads TGTGCCAGCAGCCTGACTAGCTCCTACGAGCAGTACTTC. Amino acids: CASSLTSSYEQYF.

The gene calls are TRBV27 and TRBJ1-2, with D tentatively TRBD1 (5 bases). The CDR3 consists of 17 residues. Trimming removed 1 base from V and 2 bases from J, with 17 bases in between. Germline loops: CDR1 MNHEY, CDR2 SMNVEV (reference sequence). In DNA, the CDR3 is TGTGCCAGCAGTTTATATTCCCCTGCCCGACAGAACTATGGCTACACCTTC. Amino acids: CASSLYSPARQNYGYTF.

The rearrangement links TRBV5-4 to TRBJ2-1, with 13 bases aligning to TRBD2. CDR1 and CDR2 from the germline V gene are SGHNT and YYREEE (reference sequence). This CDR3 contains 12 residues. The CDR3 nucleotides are TGTGTCACTAGCGGGGGGGCAGTTGAGCAGTTCTTC. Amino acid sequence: CVTSGGAVEQFF.

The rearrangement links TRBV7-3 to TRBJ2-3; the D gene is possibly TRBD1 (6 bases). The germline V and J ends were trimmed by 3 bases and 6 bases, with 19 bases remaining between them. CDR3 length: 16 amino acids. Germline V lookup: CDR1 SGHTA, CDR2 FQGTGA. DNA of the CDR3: TGTGCCAGCAGCTTGATCGCCCAACCCCAGGGGGATACGCAGTATTTT. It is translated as CASSLIAQPQGDTQYF.

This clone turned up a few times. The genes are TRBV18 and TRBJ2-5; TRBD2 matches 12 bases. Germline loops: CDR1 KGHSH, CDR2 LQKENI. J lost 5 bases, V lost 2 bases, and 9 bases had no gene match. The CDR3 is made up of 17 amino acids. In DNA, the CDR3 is TGTGCCAGCTCACCAGGGACTAGCGGGTACTCGTCGGAGACCCAGTACTTC. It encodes CASSPGTSGYSSETQYF.

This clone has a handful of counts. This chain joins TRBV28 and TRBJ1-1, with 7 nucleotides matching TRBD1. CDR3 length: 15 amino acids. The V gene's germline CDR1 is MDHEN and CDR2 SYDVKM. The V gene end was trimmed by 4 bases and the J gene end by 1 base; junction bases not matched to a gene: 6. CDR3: CASSSFGTENTEAFF. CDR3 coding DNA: TGTGCCAGCAGTTCCTTCGGGACAGAGAACACTGAAGCTTTCTTT.

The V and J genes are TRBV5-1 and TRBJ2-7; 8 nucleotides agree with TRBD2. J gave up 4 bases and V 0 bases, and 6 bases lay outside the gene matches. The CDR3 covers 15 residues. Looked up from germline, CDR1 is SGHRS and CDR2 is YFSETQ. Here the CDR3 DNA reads TGCGCCAGCAGCTTGGGGGGACTAGGGGAATACGAGCAGTACTTC. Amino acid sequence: CASSLGGLGEYEQYF.

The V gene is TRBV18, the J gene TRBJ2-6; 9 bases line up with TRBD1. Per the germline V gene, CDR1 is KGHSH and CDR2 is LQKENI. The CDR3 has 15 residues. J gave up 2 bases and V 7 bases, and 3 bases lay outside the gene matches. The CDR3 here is CASYNRGPGANVLTF. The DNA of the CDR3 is TGTGCCAGCTATAACAGGGGGCCTGGGGCCAACGTCCTGACTTTC. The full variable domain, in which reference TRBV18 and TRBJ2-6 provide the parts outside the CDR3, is NAGVMQNPRHLVRRRGQEARLRCSPMKGHSHVYWYRQLPEEGLKFMVYLQKENIIDESGMPKERFSAEFPKEGPSILRIQQVVRGDSAAYFCASYNRGPGANVLTFGAGSRLTVL.

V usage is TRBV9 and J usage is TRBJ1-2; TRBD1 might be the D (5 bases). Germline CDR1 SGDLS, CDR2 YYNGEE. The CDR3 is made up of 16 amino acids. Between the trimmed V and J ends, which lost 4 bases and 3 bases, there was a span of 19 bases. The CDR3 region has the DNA TGTGCCAGCAGCCCCGGGGGTTTGGGGCACCACTATGGCTACACCTTC. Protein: CASSPGGLGHHYGYTF.

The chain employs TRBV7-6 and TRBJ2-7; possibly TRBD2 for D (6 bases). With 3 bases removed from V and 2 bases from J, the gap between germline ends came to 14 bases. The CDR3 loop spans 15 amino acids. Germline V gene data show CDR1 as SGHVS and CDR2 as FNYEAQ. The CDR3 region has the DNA TGTGCCAGCAGCTTGGAGGAGGGGAGTACCTACGAGCAGTACTTC. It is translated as CASSLEEGSTYEQYF.

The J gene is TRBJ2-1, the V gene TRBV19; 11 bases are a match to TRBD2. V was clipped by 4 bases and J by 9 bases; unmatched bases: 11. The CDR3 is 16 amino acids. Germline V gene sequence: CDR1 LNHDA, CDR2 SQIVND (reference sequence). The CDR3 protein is CASSTFLAGGVREQFF. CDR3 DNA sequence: TGTGCCAGTAGTACCTTCCTAGCGGGGGGCGTCCGTGAGCAGTTCTTC.

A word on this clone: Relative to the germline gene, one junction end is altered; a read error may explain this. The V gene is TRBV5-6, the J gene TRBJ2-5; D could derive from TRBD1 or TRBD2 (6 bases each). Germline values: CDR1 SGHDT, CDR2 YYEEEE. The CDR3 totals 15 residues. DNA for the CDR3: TGTGCCAGCAGATTGGAGGGACACCTTCAAGAGACCCAGTACTTC. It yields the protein CASRLEGHLQETQYF. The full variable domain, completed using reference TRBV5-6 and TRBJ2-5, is DAGVTQSPTHLIKTRGQQVTLRCSPKSGHDTVSWYQQALGQGPQFIFQYYEEEERQRGNFPDRFSGHQFPNYSSELNVNALLLGDSALYLCASRLEGHLQETQYFGPGTRLLVL.

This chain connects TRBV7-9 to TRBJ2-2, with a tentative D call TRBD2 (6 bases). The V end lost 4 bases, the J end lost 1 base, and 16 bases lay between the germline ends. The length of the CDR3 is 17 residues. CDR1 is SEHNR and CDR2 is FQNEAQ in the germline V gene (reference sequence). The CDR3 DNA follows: TGTGCCAGCAGCTCTCTCTACAGCGGGTGGAACACCGGGGAGCTGTTTTTT. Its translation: CASSSLYSGWNTGELFF.

The CDR3 DNA reads TGTGCCAGCAGCTTGGACAGGACCAGAGTCTACACCTTC. Its translation is CASSLDRTRVYTF. The genes are TRBV5-6 and TRBJ1-2; perhaps TRBD1 as D (5 bases). This CDR3 is 13 amino acids long. In germline, CDR1 is SGHDT, CDR2 YYEEEE. Between the trimmed V and J ends, which lost 0 bases and 10 bases, there was a span of 13 bases.

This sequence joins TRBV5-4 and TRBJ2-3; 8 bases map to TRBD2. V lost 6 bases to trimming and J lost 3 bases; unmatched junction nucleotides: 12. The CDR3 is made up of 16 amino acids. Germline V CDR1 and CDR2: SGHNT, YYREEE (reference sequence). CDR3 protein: CASTRVPREATDTQYF. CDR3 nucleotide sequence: TGTGCCAGCACCAGGGTTCCGCGGGAGGCGACAGATACGCAGTATTTT.

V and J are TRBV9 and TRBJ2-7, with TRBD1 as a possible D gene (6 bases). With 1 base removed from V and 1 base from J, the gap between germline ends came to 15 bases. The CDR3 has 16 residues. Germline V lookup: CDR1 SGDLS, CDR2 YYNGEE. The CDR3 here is CASSVLRDNRSYEQYF. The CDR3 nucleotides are TGTGCCAGCAGCGTACTCCGGGACAACCGTTCCTACGAGCAGTACTTC.

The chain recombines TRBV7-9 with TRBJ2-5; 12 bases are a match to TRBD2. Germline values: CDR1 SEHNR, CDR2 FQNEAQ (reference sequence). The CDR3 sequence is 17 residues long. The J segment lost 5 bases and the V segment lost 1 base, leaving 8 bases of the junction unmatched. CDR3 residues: CASSLVASGRARETQYF. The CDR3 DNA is TGTGCCAGCAGCTTAGTGGCTAGCGGGAGGGCCAGGGAGACCCAGTACTTC.

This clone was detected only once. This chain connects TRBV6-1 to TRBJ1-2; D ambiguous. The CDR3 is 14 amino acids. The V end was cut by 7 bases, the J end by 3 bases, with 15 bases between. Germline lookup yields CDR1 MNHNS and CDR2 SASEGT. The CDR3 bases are TGTGCCAGCACCTTAGAGCGGGCGGACTATGGCTACACCTTC. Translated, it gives CASTLERADYGYTF.

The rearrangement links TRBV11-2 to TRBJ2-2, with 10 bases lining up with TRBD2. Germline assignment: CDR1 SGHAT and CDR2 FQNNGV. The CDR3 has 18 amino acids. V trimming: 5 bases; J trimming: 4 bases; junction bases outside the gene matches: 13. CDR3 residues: CASSPAELAGYLTGELFF. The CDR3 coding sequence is TGTGCCAGCAGCCCCGCGGAACTAGCGGGATACCTCACCGGGGAGCTGTTTTTT.

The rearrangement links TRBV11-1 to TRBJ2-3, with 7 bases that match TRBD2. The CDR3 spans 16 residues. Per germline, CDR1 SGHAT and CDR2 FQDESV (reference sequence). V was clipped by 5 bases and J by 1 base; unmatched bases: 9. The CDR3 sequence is CASSPGRELGTDTQYF. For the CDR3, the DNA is TGTGCCAGCAGCCCAGGGAGGGAACTTGGCACAGATACGCAGTATTTT.

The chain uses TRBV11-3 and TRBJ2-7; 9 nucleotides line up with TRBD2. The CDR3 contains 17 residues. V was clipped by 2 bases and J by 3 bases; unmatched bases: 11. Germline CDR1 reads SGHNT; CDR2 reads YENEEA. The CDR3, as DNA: TGTGCCAGCAGCTTAAATGTTTTAACTAGCGGGTACTACGAGCAGTACTTC. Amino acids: CASSLNVLTSGYYEQYF.

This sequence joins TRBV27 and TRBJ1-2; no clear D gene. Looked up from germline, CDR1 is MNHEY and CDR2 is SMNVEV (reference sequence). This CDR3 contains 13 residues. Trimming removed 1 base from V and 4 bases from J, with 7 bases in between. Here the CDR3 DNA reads TGTGCCAGCAGTTTATTTGGAGCCTATGGCTACACCTTC. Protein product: CASSLFGAYGYTF.

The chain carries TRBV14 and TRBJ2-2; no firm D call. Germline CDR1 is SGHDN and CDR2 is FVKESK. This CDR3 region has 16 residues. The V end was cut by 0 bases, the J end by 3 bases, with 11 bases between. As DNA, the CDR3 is TGTGCCAGCAGCCAAGATCTATACGGAGACACCGGGGAGCTGTTTTTT. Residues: CASSQDLYGDTGELFF.

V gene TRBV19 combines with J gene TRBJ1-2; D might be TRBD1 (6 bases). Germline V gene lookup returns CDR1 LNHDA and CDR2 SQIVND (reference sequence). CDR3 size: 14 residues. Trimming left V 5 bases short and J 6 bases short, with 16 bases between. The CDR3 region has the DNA TGTGCCAGTAGTTCCAGGGGAGCGGTCGATGGCTACACCTTC. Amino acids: CASSSRGAVDGYTF.

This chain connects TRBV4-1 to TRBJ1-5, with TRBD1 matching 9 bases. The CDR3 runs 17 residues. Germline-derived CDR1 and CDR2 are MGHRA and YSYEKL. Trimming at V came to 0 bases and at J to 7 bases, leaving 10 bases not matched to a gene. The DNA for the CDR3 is TGCGCCAGCAGCCAAGAGTCGGGACAGGGCATGTGGCAGCCCCAGCATTTT. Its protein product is CASSQESGQGMWQPQHF.

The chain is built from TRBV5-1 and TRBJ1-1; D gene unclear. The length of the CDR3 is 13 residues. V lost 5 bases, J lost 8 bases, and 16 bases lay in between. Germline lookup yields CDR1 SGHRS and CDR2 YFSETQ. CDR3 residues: CASSPLPAVEAFF. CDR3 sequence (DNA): TGCGCCAGCAGTCCACTGCCGGCGGTCGAAGCTTTCTTT.

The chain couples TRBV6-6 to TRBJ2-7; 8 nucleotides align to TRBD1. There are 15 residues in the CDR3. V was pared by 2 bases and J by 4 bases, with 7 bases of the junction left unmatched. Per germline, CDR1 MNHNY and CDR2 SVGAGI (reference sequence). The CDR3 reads CASSYPQGATYEQYF. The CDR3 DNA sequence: TGTGCCAGCAGTTACCCGCAGGGGGCTACTTACGAGCAGTACTTC.

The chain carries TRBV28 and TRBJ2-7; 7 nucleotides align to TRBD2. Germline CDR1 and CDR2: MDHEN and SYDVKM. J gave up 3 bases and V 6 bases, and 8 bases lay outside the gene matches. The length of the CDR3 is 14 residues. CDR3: CASSQAGRGYEQYF. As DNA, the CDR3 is TGTGCCAGCAGCCAAGCGGGAAGGGGCTACGAGCAGTACTTC.

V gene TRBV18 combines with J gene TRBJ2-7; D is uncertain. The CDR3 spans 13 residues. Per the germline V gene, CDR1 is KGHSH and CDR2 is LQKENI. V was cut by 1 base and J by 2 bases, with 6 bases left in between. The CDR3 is CASSPQEAYEQYF. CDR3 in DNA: TGTGCCAGCTCACCACAAGAGGCCTACGAGCAGTACTTC.

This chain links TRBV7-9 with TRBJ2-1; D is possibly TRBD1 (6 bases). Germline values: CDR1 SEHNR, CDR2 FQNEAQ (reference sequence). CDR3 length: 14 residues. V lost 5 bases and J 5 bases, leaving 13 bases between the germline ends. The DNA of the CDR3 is TGTGCCAGCAGCACCACTTACAGGGACAATGAGCAGTTCTTC. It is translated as CASSTTYRDNEQFF.